Listed below are T cell receptor beta chains from one sample, sequenced in a study of neurological immune-mediated disorders. From the 5' RACE reads, TCRdb called clonotypes with MiXCR, one entry per CDR3 protein. The sample carries tens of thousands of distinct CDR3 sequences, approximately 15% recorded once. Input material: CD4+ T cells from blood. The receptors stem from a female donor with HTLV-1-associated myelopathy (HAM/TSP). Each CDR3 is given without its conserved first and last residue. The order of the fields is J gene, V gene, CDR3 protein.

>TRBJ2-2|TRBV24-1
ATSDAGTGVTGELF
>TRBJ2-5|TRBV29-1
SATAGQSWETQY
>TRBJ2-3|TRBV20-1
SARGRTSGARNTDTQY
>TRBJ2-7|TRBV7-2
ASSLTTSGGRREQY
>TRBJ2-2|TRBV29-1
SALDDSIANTGELF
>TRBJ2-1|TRBV5-1
ASSLAIAGGSYNEQF
>TRBJ2-3|TRBV12-3/TRBV12-4
ASSPTRTSGRTDTQY
>TRBJ1-3|TRBV5-1
ASSLGGGDSGNTIY
>TRBJ1-5|TRBV28
ASRTGGGDQPQH
>TRBJ1-2|TRBV28
ASSLGLAPWDGYT
>TRBJ2-2|TRBV5-1
ASSLVQPNTGELF
>TRBJ2-7|TRBV2
ASSGLAGGYEQY
>TRBJ2-7|TRBV20-1
SASANSGRPQSYEQY
>TRBJ2-5|TRBV20-1
SARNPTTGISGGAETQY
>TRBJ2-7|TRBV20-1
SARSLQPGFSYEQY
>TRBJ1-2|TRBV5-1
ASSSDRGIGGYT
>TRBJ2-7|TRBV20-1
SAHAGTSGRSYEQY
>TRBJ1-4|TRBV6-1
ASSEALTGTATNEKLF
>TRBJ2-4|TRBV6-1
ASSERRVTKNIQY
>TRBJ1-4|TRBV5-1
ASSLQNNHRGNEKLF
>TRBJ2-3|TRBV5-4
ASSSLGGTTDTQY
>TRBJ2-7|TRBV15
ATSRGFYEQY
>TRBJ2-1|TRBV29-1
SVVEQGGPDEQF
>TRBJ2-3|TRBV7-2
ASSLAPPSTDTQY
>TRBJ1-1|TRBV9
ASSVSGGKTF
>TRBJ2-5|TRBV18
ASSPLGGGQETQY
>TRBJ2-1|TRBV28
ASSLFSYNEQF
>TRBJ2-1|TRBV20-1
SASMGWNEQF
>TRBJ2-1|TRBV20-1
SARVDGNEQF
>TRBJ2-1|TRBV20-1
SARDGHLLYNEQF
>TRBJ2-7|TRBV7-2
ASSTRGANEQY
>TRBJ2-5|TRBV20-1
SARDFQETQY
>TRBJ2-1|TRBV12-3/TRBV12-4
ASSPLAGSNYNEQF
>TRBJ1-3|TRBV7-7
ASLDCTIY
>TRBJ2-5|TRBV2
ASIYGIGETQY
>TRBJ2-1|TRBV20-1
SVRGGRALSYNEQF
>TRBJ2-2|TRBV27
ASRLAGGPIGELF
>TRBJ2-5|TRBV28
ASSSPSGRETQY
>TRBJ1-1|TRBV5-1
ASSPDRSDTEAF
>TRBJ2-1|TRBV11-2
ASVRLSGRGNEQF
>TRBJ1-3|TRBV25-1
ASSESRGFAGNTIY
>TRBJ2-2|TRBV14
ASSLLAGATGELF
>TRBJ1-2|TRBV6-6
ASSSSGERSYT
>TRBJ2-1|TRBV19
ASSQMALSYNEQF
>TRBJ2-5|TRBV7-9
ASSGTRETQY
>TRBJ2-3|TRBV29-1
SVAGDRGGTDTQY
>TRBJ2-7|TRBV20-1
SAFLAGYSYEQY
>TRBJ2-3|TRBV7-8
ASSQRPPDTQY